This T cell receptor (beta chain) was obtained from a study of blood T cell repertoires in COVID-19. Across the whole study: Italy, Spain and the United States were the sources of the convalescent and acute COVID-19 samples. T cells, B-cell-depleted T cells, or PBMCs provided the cDNA or gDNA that served as material.

Looked up from germline, CDR1 is MDHEN and CDR2 is SYDVKM. CDR3 size: 15 residues. The V end lost 7 bases, the J end lost 8 bases, and 23 bases lay between the germline ends. Profiling relied on immunoSEQ multiplex PCR, and the TCRdb table lists in-frame clones only, not all of them. This table has fewer than 75,000 clones, roughly 80% appearing once. The sequenced sample consisted of peripheral blood. The sequence was collected from a human donor in a cohort sampled during active COVID-19. The chain recombines TRBV28 with TRBJ1-2, with D possibly matching TRBD1 (6 bases). CDR3 coding DNA: TGTGCCAGCATTACCCGGACAGAGCTTAAACTCGGCTACACCTTC. Its translation: CASITRTELKLGYTF.